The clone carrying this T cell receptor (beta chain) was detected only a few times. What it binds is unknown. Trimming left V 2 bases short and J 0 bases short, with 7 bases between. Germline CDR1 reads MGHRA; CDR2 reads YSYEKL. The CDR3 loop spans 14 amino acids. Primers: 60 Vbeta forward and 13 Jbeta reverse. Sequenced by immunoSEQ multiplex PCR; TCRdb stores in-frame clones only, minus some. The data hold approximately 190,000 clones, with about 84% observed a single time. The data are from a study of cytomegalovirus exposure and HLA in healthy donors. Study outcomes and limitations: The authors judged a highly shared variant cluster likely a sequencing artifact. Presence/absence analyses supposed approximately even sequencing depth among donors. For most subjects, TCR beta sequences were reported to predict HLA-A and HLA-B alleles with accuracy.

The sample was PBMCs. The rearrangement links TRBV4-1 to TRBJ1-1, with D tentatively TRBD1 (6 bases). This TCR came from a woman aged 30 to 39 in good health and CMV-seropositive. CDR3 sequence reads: CASSQTGMNTEAFF. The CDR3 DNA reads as TGCGCCAGCAGCCAAACAGGGATGAACACTGAAGCTTTCTTT.